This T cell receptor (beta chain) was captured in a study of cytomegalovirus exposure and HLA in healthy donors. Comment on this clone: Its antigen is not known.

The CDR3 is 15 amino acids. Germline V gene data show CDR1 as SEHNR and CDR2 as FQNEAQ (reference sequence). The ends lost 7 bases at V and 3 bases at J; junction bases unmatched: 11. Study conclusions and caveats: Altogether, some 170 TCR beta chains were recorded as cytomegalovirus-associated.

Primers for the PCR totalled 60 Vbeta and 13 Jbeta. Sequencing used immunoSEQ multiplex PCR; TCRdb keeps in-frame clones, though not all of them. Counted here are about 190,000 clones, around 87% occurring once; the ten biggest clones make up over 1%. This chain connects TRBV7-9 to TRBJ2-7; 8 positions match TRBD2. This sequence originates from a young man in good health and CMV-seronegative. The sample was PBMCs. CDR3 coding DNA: TGTGCCAGCAACTCCGCGAGTAGCGGGGACTACGAGCAGTACTTC. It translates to CASNSASSGDYEQYF.